The subject of this entry is one T cell receptor (beta chain). What it recognizes is unknown. Trimming at V came to 2 bases and at J to 0 bases, leaving 1 base not matched to a gene. Germline-derived CDR1 and CDR2 are SGHRS and YFSETQ. The CDR3 contains 14 residues. These data are taken from a study of beta chain features in type 1 diabetes. Regarding the study as a whole: Within each of all four CD4+ subsets, Type 1 diabetes patients had TCRB CDR3s that were moderately but significantly shorter.

Every bit of the isolated RNA underwent reverse transcription, so sequencing read expressed TCRB transcripts. The assay was immunoSEQ multiplex PCR, and TCRdb's table has in-frame clones only and misses some. Of over 350,000 clones in the sample, less than 15% were seen once. Sequencing was carried out using naive CD4+ T cells from blood. The chain combines TRBV5-1 with TRBJ2-7, with TRBD2 identical over 8 bases. The TCR sequence derives from a woman aged 18-29 years in good health. Here the CDR3 reads CASSFGRASYEQYF. The CDR3, as DNA: TGCGCCAGCAGCTTCGGGAGGGCCTCCTACGAGCAGTACTTC.